This passage covers 20 T cell receptor beta chains from one sample sequenced in a study of blood T cell repertoires in COVID-19 (dated by TCRdb to 2019 to 2021). Receptor amplification or capture employed the immunoSEQ multiplex PCR assay. Here the immuneACCESS table is served through TCRdb, limited to in-frame sequences with V and J called. Missing clones are a known gap in these copies; in checked studies unresolved V genes cover under half, and the rest lacks a known reason. The sample data list about 130,000 clones, and around 79% of these were observed just once. In total, the top ten clones hold 4.5% to 5% of the sample. The specimen sequenced was peripheral blood. The receptor set was obtained from a woman between 65 and 79 years old with COVID-19, enrolled during active disease.

The rearrangement links TRBV9 to TRBJ2-3; the D gene is possibly TRBD1 (6 bases). Germline V CDR1 and CDR2: SGDLS, YYNGEE. The CDR3 is 13 residues long. The V gene lost 4 bases and the J gene lost 3 bases, with 9 bases spanning the gap. Here the CDR3 reads CASSKQGTDTQYF. The DNA of the CDR3 is TGTGCCAGCAGCAAACAGGGAACAGATACGCAGTATTTT.

The chain is built from TRBV7-2 and TRBJ2-7, with 8 nucleotides matching TRBD2. CDR3 length: 14 residues. The V gene's germline CDR1 is SGHTA and CDR2 FQGNSA. After removal of 5 bases from V and 2 bases from J, the junction contained 5 bases not matched to a gene. The CDR3 spells CASSPGGTPYEQYF. CDR3 bases: TGTGCCAGCAGCCCGGGGGGGACTCCCTACGAGCAGTACTTC.

The chain joins TRBV11-2 to TRBJ2-7; D may be TRBD2 (5 bases). The CDR3 is 12 amino acids. The V end was cut by 2 bases, the J end by 12 bases, with 14 bases between. Germline CDR1 is SGHAT and CDR2 is FQNNGV. In nucleotides, the CDR3 is TGTGCCAGCAGCTTAAAATTTCCGGGGTTGTACTTC. Translating it yields CASSLKFPGLYF.

This clone was counted a few times. V usage is TRBV28 and J usage is TRBJ1-1, with a weak D call TRBD1 (6 bases). Trimming took off 5 bases at V and 11 bases at J, with 18 bases between the two ends. This CDR3 is built from 13 residues. Germline CDR1 reads MDHEN; CDR2 reads SYDVKM. The CDR3, as DNA: TGTGCCAGCAGTCCCACGGCCGGGAGGGGGGCTTTCTTT. Protein product: CASSPTAGRGAFF.

The chain combines TRBV24-1 with TRBJ2-1; 7 bases are shared with TRBD2. CDR1 KGHDR and CDR2 SFDVKD come from the germline V gene. V lost 9 bases, J lost 4 bases, and 11 bases stayed unmatched. This CDR3 spans 15 amino acids. The CDR3 nucleotides are TGTGCCACCGGGGGGGAACATTCCCCTTACAATGAGCAGTTCTTC. The encoded protein is CATGGEHSPYNEQFF.

The genes are TRBV5-1 and TRBJ2-2; 8 positions agree with TRBD1. Germline CDR1 and CDR2: SGHRS and YFSETQ. The CDR3 consists of 15 residues. J was trimmed by 4 bases and V by 3 bases; bases with no gene match: 5. The CDR3 region is CASSSTGARTGELFF. The CDR3, as DNA: TGCGCCAGCAGCTCGACAGGGGCGCGCACCGGGGAGCTGTTTTTT.

This chain uses TRBV7-2 with TRBJ2-7; TRBD1 aligns across 7 bases. Germline V lookup: CDR1 SGHTA, CDR2 FQGNSA. V was pared by 3 bases and J by 2 bases, with 4 bases of the junction left unmatched. The CDR3 has 14 residues. The CDR3 loop is CASSFKTGPYEQYF. CDR3 DNA: TGTGCCAGCAGCTTTAAGACAGGGCCCTACGAGCAGTACTTC. Based on the CDR3 plus reference TRBV7-2 and TRBJ2-7, the full variable domain is GAGVSQSPSNKVTEKGKDVELRCDPISGHTALYWYRQSLGQGLEFLIYFQGNSAPDKSGLPSDRFSAERTGGSVSTLTIQRTQQEDSAVYLCASSFKTGPYEQYFGPGTRLTVT.

This clone was seen a few times. This chain links TRBV7-9 with TRBJ1-6; D perhaps matches TRBD1 (5 bases). Germline values: CDR1 SEHNR, CDR2 FQNEAQ (reference sequence). The V end lost 4 bases, the J end lost 7 bases, and 14 bases lay between the germline ends. The CDR3 loop spans 15 amino acids. CDR3 nucleotide sequence: TGTGCCAGCAGCTACCCAACAGGCTCGAATTCACCCCTCCACTTT. This codes for CASSYPTGSNSPLHF. Full variable domain (rest looked up from reference TRBV7-9 and TRBJ1-6): DTGVSQNPRHKITKRGQNVTFRCDPISEHNRLYWYRQTLGQGPEFLTYFQNEAQLEKSRLLSDRFSAERPKGSFSTLEIQRTEQGDSAMYLCASSYPTGSNSPLHFGNGTRLTVT.

The chain carries TRBV24-1 and TRBJ2-7; the match to TRBD1 covers 8 bases. The length of the CDR3 is 15 residues. Germline-derived CDR1 and CDR2 are KGHDR and SFDVKD. V lost 5 bases to trimming and J lost 5 bases; unmatched junction nucleotides: 10. The CDR3 bases are TGTGCCACCAGTGGTCAGCAGGGGGCCCCCGACGAGCAGTACTTC. Protein sequence: CATSGQQGAPDEQYF.

The chain uses TRBV6-2 or TRBV6-3 and TRBJ1-1, with TRBD1 matching over 10 bases. Germline V lookup: CDR1 MNHEY, CDR2 SVGEGT. V trimming: 5 bases; J trimming: 11 bases; junction bases outside the gene matches: 11. The CDR3 loop spans 14 amino acids. The CDR3 DNA follows: TGTGCCAGCAGTGACTGGGACAGGGGTTCGGTGGCTTTCTTT. This encodes CASSDWDRGSVAFF.

In this sample, this clone turned up a few times. This sequence joins TRBV18 and TRBJ1-5; unclear D gene. CDR1 KGHSH and CDR2 LQKENI come from the germline V gene. V was pared by 6 bases and J by 0 bases, with 6 bases between. The length of the CDR3 is 13 residues. The CDR3: CASSADSNQPQHF. CDR3 in DNA: TGTGCCAGCTCGGCCGATAGCAATCAGCCCCAGCATTTT.

The rearrangement links TRBV6-1 to TRBJ2-7, with D perhaps matching TRBD1 (5 bases). Deletions cut 2 bases from V and 3 bases from J, with 5 bases between. Germline loops: CDR1 MNHNS, CDR2 SASEGT. The CDR3 runs to 12 residues. The CDR3 protein is CASSEQGYEQYF. In nucleotides, the CDR3 is TGTGCCAGCAGTGAACAGGGCTACGAGCAGTACTTC.

This rearrangement joins TRBV7-2 to TRBJ1-6; no definite D call. Germline lookup yields CDR1 SGHTA and CDR2 FQGNSA. The CDR3 contains 17 residues. Trimming removed 5 bases from V and 0 bases from J, with 14 bases in between. CDR3 protein: CASSISLGSSYNSPLHF. In DNA, the CDR3 is TGTGCCAGCAGCATCAGCCTAGGGAGCTCCTATAATTCACCCCTCCACTTT.

The chain employs TRBV19 and TRBJ1-2, with 7 bases that match TRBD1. The CDR3 extends over 13 amino acids. V dropped 7 bases and J dropped 7; count of bases not matched to a gene: 9. Germline CDR1 and CDR2: LNHDA and SQIVND (reference sequence). The CDR3 sequence is CASKGAPGGGYTF. CDR3 coding DNA: TGTGCCAGTAAGGGGGCGCCCGGAGGTGGCTACACCTTC.

The CDR3 loop is CASSIASTGTGANVLTF. The CDR3 bases are TGTGCCAGTAGTATAGCATCGACAGGTACTGGGGCCAACGTCCTGACTTTC. The V call is TRBV19, the J call TRBJ2-6; TRBD1 might be the D (6 bases). The germline gives CDR1 LNHDA, CDR2 SQIVND (reference sequence). The ends were cut back, 1 base at V and 2 bases at J, with 12 bases in the middle. The length of the CDR3 is 17 residues.

The chain combines TRBV5-5 with TRBJ2-7; 9 nucleotides match TRBD2. V was clipped by 3 bases and J by 2 bases; unmatched bases: 3. The V gene's germline CDR1 is SGHKS and CDR2 YYEKEE (reference sequence). The CDR3 is made up of 14 amino acids. CDR3 region: CASSYGGGAYEQYF. The CDR3 region has the DNA TGTGCCAGCAGCTACGGCGGGGGGGCCTACGAGCAGTACTTC.

The V gene is TRBV5-8, the J gene TRBJ1-4; TRBD1 matches 10 bases. Germline values: CDR1 SGHTS, CDR2 YDEGEE. With 4 bases clipped from V and 7 bases from J, the junction kept 7 bases outside the gene matches. This CDR3 comprises 15 residues. The CDR3 sequence is CASSQEDRGGEKLFF. Written as DNA, the CDR3 is TGTGCCAGCAGCCAAGAGGACAGGGGGGGTGAAAAACTGTTTTTT.

Concerning this clone itself: The sample holds other DNA sequences that translate to the same CDR3. The V and J genes are TRBV7-9 and TRBJ1-1, with 8 bases that match TRBD1. The junction had 7 bases not matched to a gene; V was cut back by 5 bases and J by 5 bases. CDR1 and CDR2 from the germline V gene are SEHNR and FQNEAQ (reference sequence). This CDR3 is 14 amino acids long. The CDR3 loop reads CASSPNRGGTEAFF. The CDR3 DNA follows: TGTGCCAGCAGCCCAAACAGGGGGGGAACTGAAGCTTTCTTT.

This clone was recorded a few times. The chain joins TRBV25-1 to TRBJ1-1, with unresolved D. Looked up from germline, CDR1 is MGHDK and CDR2 is SYGVNS. CDR3 length equals 11 residues. V lost 9 bases to trimming and J lost 6 bases, with 11 bases between them. CDR3 amino acids: CARIQQSEAFF. CDR3 in DNA: TGTGCCAGGATCCAACAGTCTGAAGCTTTCTTT.

The chain recombines TRBV7-2 with TRBJ2-7, with 7 bases fitting TRBD1. Germline CDR1 and CDR2: SGHTA and FQGNSA. The CDR3 consists of 18 residues. V lost 5 bases and J lost 3; bases outside the gene matches: 19. Written as DNA, the CDR3 is TGTGCCAGCAGCCTAGGGCTCGCGGTGACAGGGCGCAACTACGAGCAGTACTTC. This gives the protein CASSLGLAVTGRNYEQYF.